This TCR beta chain was recorded in a study of cytotoxic CD8 clonotypes in ibrutinib-treated CLL. Study-level points and caveats: Once treatment began, public clonotypes, which were uncommon, contracted or stayed stable. Clonality went higher at ibrutinib response and then dropped back toward baseline at progression. Baseline clonality, higher than in age-matched healthy donors, tracked circulating CD8+ T-cell counts.

Target depth was 1 in 200,000 to 1 in 1 million T cells, about 10x per clonotype. The table came from immunoSEQ multiplex PCR; TCRdb's copy has only in-frame clones and leaves some out. The data show around 310,000 clones, just under 80% seen once. There are a few counts of this clone. What it binds is not known. Germline V gene sequence: CDR1 SGDLS, CDR2 YYNGEE. The CDR3 is 13 amino acids. Trimming left V 0 bases short and J 7 bases short, with 7 bases between. This chain connects TRBV9 to TRBJ2-2; D is ambiguous. The source material was PBMCs, sampled before ibrutinib treatment. This receptor was taken from a human donor with chronic lymphocytic leukemia. In DNA form, the CDR3 reads TGTGCCAGCAGCGTAGGTCAAGTCGGGGAGCTGTTTTTT. It codes for CASSVGQVGELFF.